The subject of this entry is one TCR beta chain. Original processing notes: Reference gene primer amplification in the assay estimated nucleated cell counts. Clones were sequenced by immunoSEQ multiplex PCR, and TCRdb holds only the in-frame ones, with some missing. The V and J calls and clone size were taken over from that table, and D and trimming were inferred from the DNA. In the table there are under 300,000 clones, more than 60% of which are singletons. This sample was included in a study of blood T cell repertoires in COVID-19. Study information: The study drew acute and convalescent COVID-19 samples from the United States, Italy and Spain. Sample material is recorded as cDNA or gDNA derived from T cells, B-cell-depleted T cells, or PBMCs.

The junction had 11 bases not matched to a gene; V was cut back by 0 bases and J by 10 bases. The length of the CDR3 is 18 residues. Germline V gives CDR1 SGHDN, CDR2 FVKESK. This chain links TRBV14 with TRBJ1-6; 11 bases agree with TRBD1. This receptor was taken from a woman aged 40 to 55 with active or convalescent COVID-19. Input material: peripheral blood. The CDR3 loop reads CASSQDDWTGGFSSPLHF. CDR3 nucleotides: TGTGCCAGCAGCCAAGATGATTGGACAGGGGGCTTTAGCTCACCCCTCCACTTT.